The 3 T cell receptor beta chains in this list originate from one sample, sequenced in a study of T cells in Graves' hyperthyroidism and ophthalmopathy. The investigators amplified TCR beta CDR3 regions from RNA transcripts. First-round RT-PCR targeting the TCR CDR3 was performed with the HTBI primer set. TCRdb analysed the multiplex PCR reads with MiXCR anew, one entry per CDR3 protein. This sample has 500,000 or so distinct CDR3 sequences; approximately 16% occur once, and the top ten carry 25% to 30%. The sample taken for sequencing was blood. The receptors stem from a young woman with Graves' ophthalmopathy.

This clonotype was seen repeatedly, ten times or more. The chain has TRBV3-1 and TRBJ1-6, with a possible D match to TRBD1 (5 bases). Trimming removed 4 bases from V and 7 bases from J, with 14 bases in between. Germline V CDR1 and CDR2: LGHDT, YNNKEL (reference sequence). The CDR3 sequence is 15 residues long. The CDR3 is CASSLNLQANSPLHF. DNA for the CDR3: TGTGCCAGCAGCCTAAACTTACAGGCCAATTCACCCCTCCACTTT.

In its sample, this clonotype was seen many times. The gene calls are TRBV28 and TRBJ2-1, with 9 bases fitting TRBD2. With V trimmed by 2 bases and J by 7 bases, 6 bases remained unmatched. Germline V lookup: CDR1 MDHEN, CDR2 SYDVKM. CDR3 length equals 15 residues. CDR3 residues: CASSLRLAGMNEQFF. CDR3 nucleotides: TGTGCCAGCAGTTTAAGGCTAGCGGGAATGAATGAGCAGTTCTTC.

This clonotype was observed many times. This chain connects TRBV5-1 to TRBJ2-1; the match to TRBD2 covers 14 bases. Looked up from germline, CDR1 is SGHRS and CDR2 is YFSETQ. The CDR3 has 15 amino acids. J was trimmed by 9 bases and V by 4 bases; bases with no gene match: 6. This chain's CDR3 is CASSLRLAGGREQFF. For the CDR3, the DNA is TGCGCCAGCAGCCTCCGACTAGCGGGAGGGCGTGAGCAGTTCTTC.